The rows below give T cell receptor beta chains drawn from one sample of a study of shared clonotypes between healthy human individuals. This table comes from immunoSEQ multiplex PCR, and its TCRdb copy is limited to in-frame clones, with some not included. The sample gives around 2.3 million clones, approximately 96% of which show up once; about 0.13% is in the top ten. Sequencing was performed on naive CD4+ T cells sorted from blood. The receptors come from a man between 18 and 29 years old in good health. Each CDR3 is given with its conserved first and last residue. The D gene is left open where the match is weak. Some rows have no size entry. The others give once, few or many, or a class for an expanded clone.

V	size	D	J	CDR3	DNA
TRBV4-1	NA	NA	TRBJ1-2	CASSQGLFRGRGSNYGYTF	TGCGCCAGCAGCCAAGGTCTCTTTAGGGGAAGGGGATCTAACTATGGCTACACCTTC
TRBV5-5	NA	NA	TRBJ2-3	CASSPWDSTDTQYF	TGTGCCAGCAGCCCGTGGGACAGCACAGATACGCAGTATTTT
TRBV28	NA	NA	TRBJ2-7	CASSSPTGSKYEQYF	TGTGCCAGCAGTTCCCCAACCGGGAGTAAGTACGAGCAGTACTTC
TRBV6-5	NA	NA	TRBJ2-7	CASSPIVAYEQYF	TGTGCCAGCAGCCCGATCGTTGCCTACGAGCAGTACTTC
TRBV10-3	NA	NA	TRBJ2-7	CAISVSSAESTYEQYF	TGTGCCATCAGTGTTTCGTCGGCAGAAAGCACCTACGAGCAGTACTTC
TRBV6-6	NA	NA	TRBJ1-5	CASSSSTHSNQPQHF	TGTGCCAGCAGTTCCTCCACCCATAGCAATCAGCCCCAGCATTTT
TRBV5-1	NA	TRBD2	TRBJ2-7	CASTLAGMGSYEQYF	TGCGCCAGCACCCTAGCGGGGATGGGCTCCTACGAGCAGTACTTC
TRBV4-1	NA	NA	TRBJ1-2	CASSQVERDGNYGYTF	TGCGCCAGCAGCCAAGTGGAACGGGACGGGAACTATGGCTACACCTTC
TRBV19	NA	NA	TRBJ2-1	CATRQPPYNEQFF	TGTGCCACGCGGCAACCCCCCTACAATGAGCAGTTCTTC
TRBV4-3	NA	NA	TRBJ2-6	CASSQRAGVLSGANVLTF	TGCGCCAGCAGCCAAAGGGCAGGGGTACTTTCTGGGGCCAACGTCCTGACTTTC
TRBV18	NA	NA	TRBJ1-2	CASSPRGDGHGYTF	TGTGCCAGCTCTCCTAGGGGGGACGGGCATGGCTACACCTTC
TRBV7-2	once	TRBD2	TRBJ2-1	CASSFYSGTSYNEQFF	TGTGCCAGCAGCTTTTATAGCGGGACCTCCTACAATGAGCAGTTCTTC
TRBV30	NA	NA	TRBJ1-5	CAWTDLPGNQPQHF	TGTGCCTGGACGGATCTGCCTGGCAATCAGCCCCAGCATTTT
TRBV6-5	few	NA	TRBJ1-4	CASTRAGARTEKLFF	TGTGCCAGCACACGCGCAGGGGCCCGAACTGAAAAACTGTTTTTT
TRBV7-6	NA	NA	TRBJ2-2	CASSLAGLNTGELFF	TGTGCCAGCAGCCTTGCCGGGTTGAACACCGGGGAGCTGTTTTTT
TRBV9	NA	TRBD2	TRBJ2-3	CASSVAAGGPSDTQYF	TGTGCCAGCAGCGTAGCTGCGGGGGGGCCCTCTGATACGCAGTATTTT
TRBV5-1	NA	TRBD2	TRBJ2-1	CASSGGHYNEQFF	TGCGCATCGAGCGGGGGGCACTACAATGAGCAGTTCTTC